A single sample is the source of the 18 T cell receptor beta chains below, sequenced in a study of OX40 agonist ivuxolimab in advanced cancers. The assay was immunoSEQ multiplex PCR, and TCRdb's table has in-frame clones only and misses some. This table holds some 75,000 clones, 85% found once. The sample consisted of CD4+ or CD8+ T cells sorted from blood, taken in a trial of the OX40 agonist ivuxolimab. The receptors were sampled from an adult with an advanced solid tumor such as melanoma, head and neck, liver or kidney cancer.

This clone was detected ten times or more. J is TRBJ1-2 and V is TRBV7-6; D gene unclear. Germline V gives CDR1 SGHVS, CDR2 FNYEAQ. This CDR3 contains 13 residues. V lost 5 bases and J lost 5, with 12 bases in between. The CDR3 region has the DNA TGTGCCAGCAGCCTCCCGGACCATTATGGCTACACCTTC. Its translation: CASSLPDHYGYTF.

V and J are TRBV10-3 and TRBJ2-2; TRBD2 matches at 12 bases. Germline V gives CDR1 ENHRY, CDR2 SYGVKD. This CDR3 comprises 14 residues. With 10 bases clipped from V and 6 bases from J, the junction kept 6 bases outside the gene matches. Here the CDR3 reads CATLTSGSPGELFF. The CDR3 nucleotides are TGTGCCACACTGACTAGCGGGAGTCCCGGGGAGCTGTTTTTT.

The chain links TRBV6-5 to TRBJ1-1; D remains unclear. The V end was cut by 0 bases, the J end by 3 bases, with 11 bases between. The CDR3 runs to 15 residues. The germline gives CDR1 MNHEY, CDR2 SVGAGI. The DNA of the CDR3 is TGTGCCAGCAGTTACTCACAAAGGTGGGACACTGAAGCTTTCTTT. Translated, it gives CASSYSQRWDTEAFF.

The gene calls are TRBV10-3 and TRBJ2-7, with D tentatively TRBD1 (6 bases). The CDR3 has 15 residues. Trimming removed 8 bases from V and 6 bases from J, with 23 bases in between. Germline V gene sequence: CDR1 ENHRY, CDR2 SYGVKD. This CDR3 is CAIGRLSGRGGEQYF. CDR3 coding DNA: TGTGCCATCGGACGGTTATCCGGTCGAGGGGGCGAGCAGTACTTC.

This clone counts as medium-sized. The chain is built from TRBV5-4 and TRBJ2-7; no definite D call. Trimming shortened V by 1 base and J by 0 bases, and 5 bases separated the two germline ends. The CDR3 extends over 13 amino acids. Germline V lookup: CDR1 SGHNT, CDR2 YYREEE (reference sequence). CDR3 DNA sequence: TGTGCCAGCAGCTTGTACAGCTCCTACGAGCAGTACTTC. Its protein is CASSLYSSYEQYF. The whole variable domain, filled in from reference TRBV5-4 and TRBJ2-7, reads ETGVTQSPTHLIKTRGQQVTLRCSSQSGHNTVSWYQQALGQGPQFIFQYYREEENGRGNFPPRFSGLQFPNYSSELNVNALELDDSALYLCASSLYSSYEQYFGPGTRLTVT.

This rearrangement joins TRBV5-5 to TRBJ2-3, with TRBD1 matching 8 bases. The trim removed 2 bases at V and 3 bases at J, leaving 8 bases unmatched. Germline values: CDR1 SGHKS, CDR2 YYEKEE (reference sequence). This CDR3 contains 16 residues. This chain's CDR3 is CASSFTTGGRTDTQYF. CDR3 nucleotide sequence: TGTGCCAGCAGCTTTACTACAGGGGGGCGGACAGATACGCAGTATTTT.

This sequence joins TRBV11-3 and TRBJ2-1; TRBD2 agrees at 12 bases. Germline-derived CDR1 and CDR2 are SGHNT and YENEEA. The CDR3 has 18 residues. J lost 9 bases, V lost 5 bases, and 17 bases had no gene match. CDR3 residues: CASSHTSGRIGGLGEQFF. In DNA, the CDR3 is TGTGCCAGCAGCCATACTAGCGGGAGGATTGGGGGATTAGGTGAGCAGTTCTTC.

V is TRBV19 and J is TRBJ2-5; 8 nucleotides agree with TRBD1. This CDR3 region has 14 residues. Germline V gives CDR1 LNHDA, CDR2 SQIVND (reference sequence). V lost 5 bases and J lost 4; bases outside the gene matches: 6. CDR3 in DNA: TGTGCCAGTAGTTTCAGGGGGCGCAGAGAGACCCAGTACTTC. Translating it yields CASSFRGRRETQYF.

The chain links TRBV5-4 to TRBJ1-1; no clear D. The CDR3 consists of 13 residues. Germline V gives CDR1 SGHNT, CDR2 YYREEE (reference sequence). V was shortened by 0 bases and J by 6 bases, with 9 bases between the two germline ends. CDR3 in amino acids: CASSLGLPAEAFF. The CDR3 DNA sequence: TGTGCCAGCAGCTTGGGGTTGCCAGCTGAAGCTTTCTTT.

The rearrangement uses TRBV9 and TRBJ2-2, with 12 nucleotides matching TRBD2. Germline V gives CDR1 SGDLS, CDR2 YYNGEE. Germline trimming cut 2 bases from V and 5 bases from J; bases unmatched to any gene: 1. This CDR3 has 15 amino acids. The CDR3 nucleotides read TGTGCCAGCAGCGTGACTAGCGGGGGTACCGGGGAGCTGTTTTTT. Protein product: CASSVTSGGTGELFF.

The chain has TRBV10-3 and TRBJ1-3; 10 nucleotides line up with TRBD1. The V and J ends lost 6 bases and 4 bases, in that order; junction bases with no gene match: 6. CDR1 is ENHRY and CDR2 is SYGVKD in the germline V gene. The CDR3 covers 15 residues. CDR3 sequence: CAISPGTGVGNTIYF. The CDR3 DNA follows: TGTGCCATCAGCCCCGGGACAGGGGTCGGAAACACCATATATTTT.

V usage is TRBV6-5 and J usage is TRBJ1-1; no definite D call. This CDR3 is built from 12 residues. CDR1 is MNHEY and CDR2 is SVGAGI in the germline V gene. V was trimmed by 6 bases and J by 2 bases, leaving 7 bases between them. The CDR3 reads CASREGNTEAFF. The DNA for the CDR3 is TGTGCCAGCAGGGAGGGAAACACTGAAGCTTTCTTT.

The count of this clone is one. The V and J genes are TRBV2 and TRBJ1-1; no reliable D call. Germline CDR1 is SNHLY and CDR2 is FYNNEI. This CDR3 has 15 residues. The V end was cut by 5 bases, the J end by 1 base, with 14 bases between. Here the CDR3 reads CASSPTWTENTEAFF. DNA of the CDR3: TGTGCCAGCAGTCCGACTTGGACGGAGAACACTGAAGCTTTCTTT.

The chain joins TRBV7-9 to TRBJ2-5; TRBD1 matches 9 bases. The CDR3 loop spans 14 amino acids. CDR1 and CDR2 from the germline V gene are SEHNR and FQNEAQ (reference sequence). Trimming at V came to 5 bases and at J to 3 bases, leaving 4 bases not matched to a gene. The CDR3 nucleotides are TGTGCCAGCAGCGAGACAGGGGGAAAAGAGACCCAGTACTTC. Translating gives CASSETGGKETQYF.

The chain carries TRBV19 and TRBJ1-5; unclear D gene. Germline CDR1 and CDR2: LNHDA and SQIVND (reference sequence). Trimming took off 7 bases at V and 0 bases at J, with 16 bases between the two ends. CDR3 length: 16 amino acids. CDR3 residues: CASTPVGLDSNQPQHF. The CDR3 DNA is TGTGCCAGTACCCCTGTGGGATTGGATAGCAATCAGCCCCAGCATTTT. Variable domain in full (rest from reference TRBV19 and TRBJ1-5): DGGITQSPKYLFRKEGQNVTLSCEQNLNHDAMYWYRQDPGQGLRLIYYSQIVNDFQKGDIAEGYSVSREKKESFPLTVTSAQKNPTAFYLCASTPVGLDSNQPQHFGDGTRLSIL.

This chain uses TRBV11-1 with TRBJ2-5; D not certain. The CDR3 length is 14 residues. V was shortened by 5 bases and J by 5 bases, with 15 bases between the two germline ends. Germline CDR1 SGHAT, CDR2 FQDESV (reference sequence). The CDR3 loop is CASSGRGHVETQYF. CDR3 nucleotides: TGTGCCAGCAGCGGACGTGGGCATGTGGAGACCCAGTACTTC.

This chain joins TRBV25-1 and TRBJ2-2, with a weak D call TRBD2 (5 bases). Trimming stripped 4 bases from V and 6 bases from J, with 9 bases between. CDR1 and CDR2 from the germline V gene are MGHDK and SYGVNS. The CDR3 spans 13 residues. The CDR3 DNA sequence: TGTGCCAGCAGTGCTTCCGGGGCCGGGGAGCTGTTTTTT. It codes for CASSASGAGELFF.

V and J are TRBV7-2 and TRBJ1-2, with D uncertain. V was trimmed by 3 bases and J by 2 bases, leaving 13 bases between them. CDR1 is SGHTA, CDR2 FQGNSA, per germline. This CDR3 is built from 15 residues. Here the CDR3 DNA reads TGTGCCAGCAGCTTTAGAGCAGAGCCCAACTATGGCTACACCTTC. Its translation: CASSFRAEPNYGYTF.